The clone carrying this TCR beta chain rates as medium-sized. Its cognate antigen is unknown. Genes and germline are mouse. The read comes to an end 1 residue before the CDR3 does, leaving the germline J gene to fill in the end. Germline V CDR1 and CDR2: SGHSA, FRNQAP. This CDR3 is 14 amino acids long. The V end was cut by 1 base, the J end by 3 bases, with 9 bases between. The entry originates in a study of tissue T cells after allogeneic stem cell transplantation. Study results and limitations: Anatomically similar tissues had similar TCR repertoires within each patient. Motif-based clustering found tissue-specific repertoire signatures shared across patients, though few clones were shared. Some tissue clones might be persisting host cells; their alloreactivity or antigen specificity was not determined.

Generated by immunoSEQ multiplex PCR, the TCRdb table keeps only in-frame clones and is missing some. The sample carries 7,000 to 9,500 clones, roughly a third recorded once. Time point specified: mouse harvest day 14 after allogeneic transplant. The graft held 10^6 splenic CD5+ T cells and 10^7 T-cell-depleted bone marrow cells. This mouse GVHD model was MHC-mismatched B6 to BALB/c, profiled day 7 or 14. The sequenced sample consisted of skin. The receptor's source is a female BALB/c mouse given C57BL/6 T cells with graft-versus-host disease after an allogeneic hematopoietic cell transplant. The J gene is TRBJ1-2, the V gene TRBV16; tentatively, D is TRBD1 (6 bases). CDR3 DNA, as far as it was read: TGTGCAAGCAGCTTAGGAGGGGGACACTCCGACTACACC. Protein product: CASSLGGGHSDYT. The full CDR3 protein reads CASSLGGGHSDYTF.